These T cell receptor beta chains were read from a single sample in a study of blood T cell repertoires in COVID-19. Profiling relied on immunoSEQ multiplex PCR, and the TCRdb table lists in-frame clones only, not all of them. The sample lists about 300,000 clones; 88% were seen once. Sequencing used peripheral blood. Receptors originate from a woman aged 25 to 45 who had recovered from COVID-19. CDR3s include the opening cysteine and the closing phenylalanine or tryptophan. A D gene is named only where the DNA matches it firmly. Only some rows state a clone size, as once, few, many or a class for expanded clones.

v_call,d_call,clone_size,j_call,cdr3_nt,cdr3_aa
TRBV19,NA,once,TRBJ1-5,TGTGCCAGTAGTCCTGCGAGGTCGGGGGAAGGCAATCAGCCCCAGCATTTT,CASSPARSGEGNQPQHF
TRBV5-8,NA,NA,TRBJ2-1,TGTGCCAGCAGCCCGGGTGCGAGCTCCTACAATGAGCAGTTCTTC,CASSPGASSYNEQFF
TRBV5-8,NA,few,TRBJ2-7,TGTGCCAGCAGCCGTGATAACGGGGGAGCTACCCGGATGTACGAGCAGTACTTC,CASSRDNGGATRMYEQYF
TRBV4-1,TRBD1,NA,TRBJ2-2,TGCGCCAGCAGCCAAGATGCCGCGACAGGGTACACCGGGGAGCTGTTTTTT,CASSQDAATGYTGELFF
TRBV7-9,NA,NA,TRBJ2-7,TGTGCCAGCAGCCCCTCTAAAACCGACAGGAATCCATACGAGCAGTACTTC,CASSPSKTDRNPYEQYF
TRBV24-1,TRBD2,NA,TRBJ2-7,TGTGCCACCAGTGATACTAGCGGGGGGTATTACGAGCAGTACTTC,CATSDTSGGYYEQYF
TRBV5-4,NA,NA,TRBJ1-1,TGTGCCAGCAGCGTCAGGGGCACTGAAGCTTTCTTT,CASSVRGTEAFF
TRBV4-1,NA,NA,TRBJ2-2,TGCGCCACCGCGCGGGGGCTATCGAACACCGGGGAGCTGTTTTTT,CATARGLSNTGELFF
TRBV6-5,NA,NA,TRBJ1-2,TGTGCCAGCAGTTCCGGGTTGAGACACTATGGCTACACCTTC,CASSSGLRHYGYTF
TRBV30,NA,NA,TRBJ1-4,TGTGCCTGGACACCGGGTGAAAAACTGTTTTTT,CAWTPGEKLFF
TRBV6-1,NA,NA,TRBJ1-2,TGTGCCAGCAGTGAAACAGGGCAGCTCTATGGCTACACCTTC,CASSETGQLYGYTF
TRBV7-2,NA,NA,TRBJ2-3,TGTGCCAGCAGCCCCGGGGGTCTCCCAGGCACAGATACGCAGTATTTT,CASSPGGLPGTDTQYF
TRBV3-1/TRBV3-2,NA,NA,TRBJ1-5,TGTGCCAGCAGCCAAGATACGACAGGAGCGCAGCCCCAGCATTTT,CASSQDTTGAQPQHF
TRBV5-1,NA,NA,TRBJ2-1,TGCGCCAGCAGCTTAAGAGGCCAGTACAATGAGCAGTTCTTC,CASSLRGQYNEQFF
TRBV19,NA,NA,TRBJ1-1,TGTGCCAGTAGTAGAGGACAGCCGAACACTGAAGCTTTCTTT,CASSRGQPNTEAFF
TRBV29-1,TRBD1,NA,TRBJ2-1,TGCAGCGTGGCGATCGGGACAGGGCCCAATGAGCAGTTCTTC,CSVAIGTGPNEQFF
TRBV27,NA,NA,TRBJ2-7,TGTGCCAGCAGACACCAGGGGTACGAGCAGTACTTC,CASRHQGYEQYF
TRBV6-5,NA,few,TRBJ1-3,TGTGCCAGCAGGGGTACGGGTGGAAACACCATATATTTT,CASRGTGGNTIYF
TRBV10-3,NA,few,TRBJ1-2,TGTGCCATCAGTGAGGCTACAGGGATTACTAACTATGGCTACACCTTC,CAISEATGITNYGYTF
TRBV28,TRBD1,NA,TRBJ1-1,TGTGCCAGCAGTTCGGGACAGGGGGCTTCTCTAGACACTGAAGCTTTCTTT,CASSSGQGASLDTEAFF
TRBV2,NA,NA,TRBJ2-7,TGTGCCAGCAGCAGGGGCCGGACCTCCTACGAGCAGTACTTC,CASSRGRTSYEQYF
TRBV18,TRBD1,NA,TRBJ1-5,TGTGCCAGCTCACCACCGGGACAGGGTCCGGGAACCTTAGGCAATCAGCCCCAGCATTTT,CASSPPGQGPGTLGNQPQHF
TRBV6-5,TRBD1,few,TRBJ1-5,TGTGCCAGCAGCCGGGACAGTTATAGCAATCAGCCCCAGCATTTT,CASSRDSYSNQPQHF
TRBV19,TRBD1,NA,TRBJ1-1,TGTGCCAGTAGTCTTCGGGACAGGGGGAACACTGAAGCTTTCTTT,CASSLRDRGNTEAFF
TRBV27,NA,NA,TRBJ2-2,TGTGCCAGCAGTTTATGGCTCTTTTCCAGGGGAGCCGGGGAGCTGTTTTTT,CASSLWLFSRGAGELFF
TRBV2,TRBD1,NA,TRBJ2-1,TGTGCCAGCAGCAGACAGGGGGACGACAATGAGCAGTTCTTC,CASSRQGDDNEQFF
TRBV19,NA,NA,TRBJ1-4,TGTGCCAGTAGTCCCAGGGGCAGGGATGAAAAACTGTTTTTT,CASSPRGRDEKLFF
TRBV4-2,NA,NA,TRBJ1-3,TGTGCCAGCAGCCAAGAAACAGCCTCTGGAAACACCATATATTTT,CASSQETASGNTIYF
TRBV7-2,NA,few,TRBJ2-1,TGTGCCAGCAGCTTACAACAGAGCTCCTACAATGAGCAGTTCTTC,CASSLQQSSYNEQFF
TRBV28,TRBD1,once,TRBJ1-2,TGTGCCAGCAGTTCCCCTGCAGGGGGTGGCTATGGCTACACCTTC,CASSSPAGGGYGYTF
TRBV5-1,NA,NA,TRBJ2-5,TGCGCCAGCAGCTTGGACAGGGCCAAGACCCAGTACTTC,CASSLDRAKTQYF
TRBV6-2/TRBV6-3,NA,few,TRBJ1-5,TGTGCCAGCAGTTCCAGGGGACCTCAGCCCCAGCATTTT,CASSSRGPQPQHF
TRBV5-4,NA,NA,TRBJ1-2,TGTGCCAGCAGCCCTACCCGGGGGGGGATGGAGGGCTACACCTTC,CASSPTRGGMEGYTF
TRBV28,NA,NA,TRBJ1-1,TGTGCCAGCAGTTTTTTCCAGGGGTCGAACACTGAAGCTTTCTTT,CASSFFQGSNTEAFF
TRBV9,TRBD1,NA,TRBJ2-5,TGTGCCAGCAGCGATCCAGGACAGGGGTTAGAGACCCAGTACTTC,CASSDPGQGLETQYF
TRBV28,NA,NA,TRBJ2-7,TGTGCCAGCAGTTTGACGGGGGAGCAGAACGAGCAGTACTTC,CASSLTGEQNEQYF
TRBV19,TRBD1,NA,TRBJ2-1,TGTGCCAGTAGTACCACTGGGACAGGGGGCAATGAGCAGTTCTTC,CASSTTGTGGNEQFF
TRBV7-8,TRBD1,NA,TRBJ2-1,TGTGCCAGCAGCCCTCGACAGGGGGTTAACAATGAGCAGTTCTTC,CASSPRQGVNNEQFF
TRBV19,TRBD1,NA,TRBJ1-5,TGTGCCAGTAGTATAAAGTCCGGGACAGAGAATCAGCCCCAGCATTTT,CASSIKSGTENQPQHF